The sequence of this T cell receptor (beta chain) was determined in a study of blood T cell repertoires in COVID-19 (dated by TCRdb to 2019 to 2021). With respect to the entire study: Samples covering the acute and convalescent phases of COVID-19 were provided by collaborators in the United States, Italy and Spain. The samples were drawn from two sources: the first 160 participants of the ongoing ImmuneRACE study, and 950 to 1,500 subjects contributed by 6 global collaborators. Where HLA class I and class II types were available, the types were taken from metadata supplied by the sample provider, not from assay-based typing. A freely available public database, intended as a resource for researchers studying the immune response to SARS-CoV-2, is where the repertoires were released. A de-identified subject ID, COVID-19 status, age in years and sex were almost always included in the sample metadata. The prospective study material was composed of cDNA or gDNA derived from T cells, B-cell-depleted T cells, or PBMCs. The dataset comprised deeply sampled blood TCRbeta repertoires from subjects exposed to, actively infected with, or recovered from COVID-19. The paper's findings and limits, for the study overall: The quantity of clinical and demographic metadata differed by source and by participant and was supplied without curation.

Its CDR3 holds 13 amino acids, cysteine through phenylalanine. The retained sequence is limited to the CDR3, 39 bases, with the frame set at the first base. Taken from the germline V gene, the CDR1 and CDR2 loops are KGHSH and LQKENI. V and J are trimmed by 6 bases and 8 bases, and the gene matches miss 8 bases of the junction. On this clone itself: The antigen this receptor binds is unknown. Base quality data are lacking; no much larger clone is found one base away.

Collaborating institutions collected whole blood in K2EDTA tubes following their own protocols. For TCRbeta analysis, collaborators shipped samples in one of three forms: frozen whole blood, isolated PBMCs, or DNA extracted from either of those sample types. The immunoSEQ Assay, a bias-controlled multiplex PCR, was used to amplify TCRbeta CDR3 regions from genomic DNA. In the authors' own workflow: Nucleated cell counts per sample were estimated from amplification of reference gene primers within the assay. To quantify the absolute abundance of each unique TCRbeta CDR3 rearrangement, sequence reads were collapsed and filtered. Productive Simpson clonality was computed per sample as the square root of Simpson's diversity index over productive rearrangements. TCRdb provides this immuneACCESS table in a form limited to in-frame rearrangements. Some clones are lacking; in checked studies, under half of them reflect an unresolved V gene, and why the rest are absent is not known. The DNA was the basis for D and trimming; V, J and clone size are from that table. The sample table records more than 95,000 clones; 75% to 90% of these occur just once. The top ten constitute over 10% of the sample.

The sample was peripheral blood. This sequence originates from a human donor in a cohort sampled during active or convalescent COVID-19. Recombination joined TRBV18 with TRBJ1-2, with 8 bases matching TRBD1. In nucleotides, the sequence is TGTGCCAGCTCCCTGGACAGGGTGGTCGGCTACACCTTC. This gives the protein CASSLDRVVGYTF.